Described below is a single TCR beta chain sequence and its context. This entry is derived from a study of blood T cell repertoires in COVID-19. Study overall: PBMCs, B-cell-depleted T cells, or T cells provided the cDNA or gDNA that made up the material.

This CDR3 contains 17 residues. Germline CDR1 and CDR2: MDHEN and SYDVKM. Germline trimming cut 6 bases from V and 4 bases from J; bases unmatched to any gene: 14. All enrollees were roughly 18 to 100 years old and from 25 or so US areas. Cohort allocation depended upon clinical history that participants reported. How the authors handled the data: Scientists estimated how many nucleated cells there were by amplifying reference gene primers. Only in-frame clones appear in the TCRdb table, and some are missing; sequencing was by immunoSEQ multiplex PCR. The D gene and trimming were derived from the DNA, and the V and J assignments and clone size from that table. The sample has 300,000 to 400,000 clones, about 90% seen once.

The source material was PBMCs or T cells enriched from blood (not recorded which). The V gene is TRBV28, the J gene TRBJ1-5; 8 nucleotides agree with TRBD1. The receptor was derived from a woman in her twenties or thirties who had recovered from COVID-19. CDR3: CASSPTGVKRGNQPQHF. CDR3 DNA: TGTGCCAGCAGCCCGACAGGGGTAAAGCGTGGGAATCAGCCCCAGCATTTT.